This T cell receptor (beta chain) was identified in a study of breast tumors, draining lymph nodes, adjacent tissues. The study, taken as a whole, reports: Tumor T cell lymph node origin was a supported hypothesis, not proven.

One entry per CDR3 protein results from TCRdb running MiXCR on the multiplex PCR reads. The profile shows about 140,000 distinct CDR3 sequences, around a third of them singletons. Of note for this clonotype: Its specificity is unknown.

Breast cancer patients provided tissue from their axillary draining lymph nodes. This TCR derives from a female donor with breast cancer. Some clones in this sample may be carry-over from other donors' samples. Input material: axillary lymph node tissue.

DNA of the CDR3: TGTGCCAGCAGTTACAAGGGTAACACCATATATTTT. Translation gives CASSYKGNTIYF. The chain employs TRBV6-6 and TRBJ1-3; D is uncertain. V was clipped by 2 bases and J by 7 bases, with 6 bases between them. From germline, CDR1 is MNHNY and CDR2 SVGAGI (reference sequence). The CDR3 is 12 residues long.